These 21 T cell receptor beta chains came from one sample sequenced in a study of T cell clonality in common variable immunodeficiency. Sequencing used immunoSEQ multiplex PCR; TCRdb keeps in-frame clones, though not all of them. The table lists 20,000 to 30,000 clones, with no singletons. Study-level findings and limits: Common variable immunodeficiency TCR beta sequences reportedly had fewer deletions and N-nucleotide insertions.

Their antigen targets remain unknown. Source material: peripheral blood mononuclear cells. The receptors were gathered from a human donor with common variable immunodeficiency.

This clone was observed a handful of times. Sequencing ends 3 residues short of the CDR3 end; the germline J gene provides the rest. This rearrangement joins TRBV19 to TRBJ1-1; no definite D call. The V gene's germline CDR1 is LNHDA and CDR2 SQIVND (reference sequence). CDR3 length: 13 residues. The V end was cut by 7 bases, the J end by 0 bases, with 9 bases between. Partial CDR3 DNA: TGTGCCAGTATGCCGGGTCTGAACACTGAA. Amino acid sequence: CASMPGLNTE. The CDR3 as a whole reads CASMPGLNTEAFF.

This clone was found many times. The read terminates 3 residues ahead of where the CDR3 ends, so the germline J gene completes it. This chain links TRBV7-8 with TRBJ2-1; the D gene is possibly TRBD2 (5 bases). V shed 0 bases and J shed 7 bases, with 7 bases lying between them. The CDR3 loop spans 13 amino acids. Looked up from germline, CDR1 is SGHVS and CDR2 is FQNEAQ. The part of the CDR3 DNA that was read is TGTGCCAGCAGCTTAGCCCGGGGAAATGAG. Translation: CASSLARGNE. The CDR3 reads in full as CASSLARGNEQFF. The complete variable domain, with remaining parts taken from reference TRBV7-8 and TRBJ2-1, reads GAGVSQSPRYKVAKRGQDVALRCDPISGHVSLFWYQQALGQGPEFLTYFQNEAQLDKSGLPSDRFFAERPEGSVSTLKIQRTQQEDSAVYLCASSLARGNEQFFGPGTRLTVL.

This clone was observed a few times. The CDR3 end is not reached by the read, which stops 3 residues before it; the germline J gene fills it in. The chain combines TRBV5-1 with TRBJ1-2; TRBD1 agrees at 9 bases. The length of the CDR3 is 16 residues. The trim removed 5 bases at V and 5 bases at J, leaving 13 bases unmatched. In germline, CDR1 is SGHRS, CDR2 YFSETQ. The CDR3 protein is CASREGTGTGKYGYTF. CDR3 DNA (partial): TGCGCCAGCAGGGAGGGGACCGGGACAGGGAAATATGGC.

This clone was detected many times. From the germline J gene comes the end of the CDR3, since the read stops 3 residues before it. The V call is TRBV27, the J call TRBJ2-3, with 9 bases identical to TRBD2. Looked up from germline, CDR1 is MNHEY and CDR2 is SMNVEV (reference sequence). V dropped 5 bases and J dropped 1; count of bases not matched to a gene: 4. This CDR3 is 15 amino acids long. The CDR3: CASSPRTSGTDTQYF. The part of the CDR3 DNA that was read is TGTGCCAGCAGTCCCCGGACTAGCGGCACAGATACG.

The CDR3 is CASSPRPISGQHSGANVLTF. The CDR3 bases that were read are TGTGCCAGCTCACCACGGCCTATATCGGGACAGCACTCTGGGGCCAACGTC. The chain uses TRBV18 and TRBJ2-6, with 7 bases lining up with TRBD1. With the read ending 3 residues before the CDR3 end, the germline J gene is used to fill in that end. Germline assignment: CDR1 KGHSH and CDR2 LQKENI. V dropped 1 base and J dropped 0; count of bases not matched to a gene: 12. This CDR3 region has 20 residues.

Only a few counts were recorded for this clone. The read stops 3 residues short of the end of the CDR3; the missing end is completed from the germline J gene. Additional DNA sequences in this sample encode the identical CDR3. The chain is built from TRBV19 and TRBJ2-5, with 9 bases lining up with TRBD2. This CDR3 region has 14 residues. The trim removed 10 bases at V and 5 bases at J, leaving 11 bases unmatched. Germline CDR1 and CDR2: LNHDA and SQIVND (reference sequence). The sequenced part of the CDR3 DNA is TGTGCCACCTCCCTTAGCGGGAGCTCGGAGACC. Its translation: CATSLSGSSET. The full-length CDR3 reads as CATSLSGSSETQYF. Together with reference TRBV19 and TRBJ2-5, the CDR3 gives the full variable domain: DGGITQSPKYLFRKEGQNVTLSCEQNLNHDAMYWYRQDPGQGLRLIYYSQIVNDFQKGDIAEGYSVSREKKESFPLTVTSAQKNPTAFYLCATSLSGSSETQYFGPGTRLLVL.

This clone has ten or more counts. The read gets to within 3 residues of the CDR3 end, and the germline J gene fills in the rest. The chain carries TRBV30 and TRBJ1-1; D not resolved. Trimming stripped 8 bases from V and 0 bases from J, with 19 bases between. Germline V gives CDR1 GTSNPN, CDR2 SVGIG (reference sequence). The CDR3 is 15 amino acids. The CDR3 DNA, read in part, is TGTGCCGCTCAAGGGTATGGAGTTCTGAACACTGAA. As protein: CAAQGYGVLNTE. The whole CDR3 reads CAAQGYGVLNTEAFF.

This clone appeared a few times. The CDR3: CASSLATGGYEQYF. The sequenced part of the CDR3 DNA is TGTGCCAGCAGCTTAGCGACAGGGGGATACGAG. The chain couples TRBV5-5 to TRBJ2-7; 9 nucleotides align to TRBD1. From the germline J gene comes the end of the CDR3, since the read stops 3 residues before it. The V gene end was trimmed by 2 bases and the J gene end by 4 bases; junction bases not matched to a gene: 4. This CDR3 is built from 14 residues. Per the germline V gene, CDR1 is SGHKS and CDR2 is YYEKEE (reference sequence).

This clone was counted ten times or more. The CDR3 goes on 3 residues after the read ends, and that part is filled in from the germline J gene. The V gene is TRBV7-8, the J gene TRBJ2-6; no definite D call. Trimming took off 5 bases at V and 1 base at J, with 6 bases between the two ends. From germline, CDR1 is SGHVS and CDR2 FQNEAQ. The CDR3 consists of 14 residues. The DNA read from the CDR3 is TGTGCCAGCAGCAGGTTTTCTGGGGCCAACGTC. Amino acids: CASSRFSGANV. In full, the CDR3 is CASSRFSGANVLTF.

In the case of this clone: The DNA ends 3 residues before the CDR3 does, and the rest of the CDR3 is filled in from the germline J gene. The chain couples TRBV19 to TRBJ1-4; D not resolved. V was trimmed by 6 bases and J by 8 bases, leaving 19 bases between them. CDR1 is LNHDA and CDR2 is SQIVND in the germline V gene (reference sequence). The CDR3 loop spans 15 amino acids. The CDR3 DNA, read in part, is TGTGCCAGTAGAAAGGATGCCAGCGGGCCCGAAAAA. Its protein product is CASRKDASGPEK. The full CDR3 sequence reads CASRKDASGPEKLFF. Complete variable domain (other parts from reference TRBV19 and TRBJ1-4): DGGITQSPKYLFRKEGQNVTLSCEQNLNHDAMYWYRQDPGQGLRLIYYSQIVNDFQKGDIAEGYSVSREKKESFPLTVTSAQKNPTAFYLCASRKDASGPEKLFFGSGTQLSVL.

This clone was recorded many times. The read terminates 3 residues ahead of where the CDR3 ends, so the germline J gene completes it. This rearrangement joins TRBV24-1 to TRBJ2-1, with TRBD2 matching over 10 bases. Trimming at V came to 6 bases and at J to 4 bases, leaving 5 bases not matched to a gene. The germline gives CDR1 KGHDR, CDR2 SFDVKD. The CDR3 covers 15 residues. CDR3 DNA, as far as it was read: TGTGCCACCAGTACTAGCGGGACCGTTTACAATGAG. Its translation: CATSTSGTVYNE. The full CDR3 protein reads CATSTSGTVYNEQFF.

This clone turned up a few times. CDR3 amino acids: CASSLGLANADTQYF. The sequenced part of the CDR3 DNA is TGTGCCAGCAGCTTAGGACTAGCTAACGCAGATACG. The genes are TRBV7-2 and TRBJ2-3; 7 bases are shared with TRBD2. The read terminates 3 residues ahead of where the CDR3 ends, so the germline J gene completes it. Germline V lookup: CDR1 SGHTA, CDR2 FQGNSA. Trimming took 1 base from V and 4 from J; bases not matched to a gene: 5. CDR3 length equals 15 residues.

The sample holds a few counts of this clone. The read stops 3 residues short of the end of the CDR3; the missing end is completed from the germline J gene. The gene calls are TRBV2 and TRBJ2-2; possible D gene TRBD2, 5 bases. Germline CDR1 is SNHLY and CDR2 is FYNNEI. Trimming pared 2 bases from V and 3 bases from J, leaving 10 bases between. The CDR3 spans 15 residues. CDR3 loop: CASSETGLYTGELFF. The sequenced part of the CDR3 DNA is TGTGCCAGCAGTGAAACCGGACTTTACACCGGGGAG.

This clone was counted a few times. The CDR3 is cut off 3 residues early in the read; its end comes from the germline J gene. V gene TRBV18 combines with J gene TRBJ1-2; D perhaps matches TRBD1 (6 bases). This CDR3 spans 15 amino acids. The V end lost 1 base, the J end lost 3 bases, and 12 bases lay between the germline ends. Germline-derived CDR1 and CDR2 are KGHSH and LQKENI. CDR3 DNA (partial): TGTGCCAGCTCACCACTGCCAGGGGAAGACTATGGC. It encodes CASSPLPGEDYG. The full CDR3 reads CASSPLPGEDYGYTF.

This clone was observed many times. The CDR3 goes on 3 residues after the read ends, and that part is filled in from the germline J gene. The chain couples TRBV30 to TRBJ2-6, with D possibly matching TRBD1 (5 bases). The CDR3 spans 14 residues. Trimming removed 0 bases at V and 5 bases at J, with 8 bases between. Per germline, CDR1 GTSNPN and CDR2 SVGIG (reference sequence). CDR3: CAWSVDSRANVLTF. Incomplete CDR3 DNA: TGTGCCTGGAGTGTAGACAGCAGGGCCAACGTC. The complete variable domain, with remaining parts taken from reference TRBV30 and TRBJ2-6, reads SQTIHQWPATLVQPVGSPLSLECTVEGTSNPNLYWYRQAAGRGLQLLFYSVGIGQISSEVPQNLSASRPQDRQFILSSKKLLLSDSGFYLCAWSVDSRANVLTFGAGSRLTVL.

This clone showed up many times. The read ends 3 residues before the CDR3 terminus; that terminus is restored from the germline J gene. J is TRBJ1-2 and V is TRBV5-1; tentatively, D is TRBD1 (5 bases). The CDR3 extends over 13 amino acids. Per the germline V gene, CDR1 is SGHRS and CDR2 is YFSETQ. With 1 base removed from V and 6 bases from J, the gap between germline ends came to 10 bases. The part of the CDR3 DNA that was read is TGCGCCAGCAGCTTGACGGGGGAGGATGGC. It encodes CASSLTGEDG. The entire CDR3 reads CASSLTGEDGYTF.

This clone appeared many times. The CDR3 reads CSASTPAGGSTDTQYF. The CDR3 bases that were read are TGCAGTGCTAGCACACCTGCGGGAGGGTCCACAGATACG. The chain employs TRBV20-1 and TRBJ2-3; 9 nucleotides agree with TRBD2. Read sequence stops 3 residues before the CDR3 end, and the germline J gene provides the missing end. Germline V CDR1 and CDR2: DFQATT, SNEGSKA (reference sequence). The CDR3 spans 16 residues. The V and J ends lost 3 bases and 2 bases, in that order; junction bases with no gene match: 9.

Notes on this clone: The sequenced fragment ends 3 residues before the CDR3 boundary, so the rest is inferred from the germline J gene. The gene calls are TRBV29-1 and TRBJ1-2, with D uncertain. This CDR3 contains 12 residues. The germline gives CDR1 SQVTM, CDR2 ANQGSEA. V lost 7 bases and J 0 bases, leaving 9 bases between the germline ends. CDR3 amino acids: CSADAANYGYTF. The part of the CDR3 DNA that was read is TGCAGCGCAGATGCGGCTAACTATGGC.

The table lists this clone with many counts. The read ends 3 residues shy of where the CDR3 ends; the end is completed using the germline J gene. The rearrangement uses TRBV10-3 and TRBJ2-2, with D possibly TRBD1 on 6 matching bases. This CDR3 is built from 13 residues. CDR1 is ENHRY, CDR2 SYGVKD, per germline. Trimming stripped 7 bases from V and 5 bases from J, with 11 bases between. The chain's CDR3 is CAITRTGTGELFF. The CDR3 DNA, read in part, is TGTGCCATCACTCGAACAGGGACCGGGGAG.

This clone showed up many times. Read data end 3 residues before the CDR3 end; the end is taken from the germline J gene. The V call is TRBV14, the J call TRBJ2-1; possible D gene TRBD2, 6 bases. From germline, CDR1 is SGHDN and CDR2 FVKESK. This CDR3 comprises 15 residues. Trimming cost V 0 bases and J 1 base, with 7 bases left between them. The CDR3 bases that were read are TGTGCCAGCAGCCAAGACGCGGGGTCCTACAATGAG. Translated: CASSQDAGSYNE. In full, the CDR3 is CASSQDAGSYNEQFF.

As for this clone: The read ends 3 residues shy of where the CDR3 ends; the end is completed using the germline J gene. V usage is TRBV6-2 or TRBV6-3 and J usage is TRBJ1-5; D may be TRBD1 (5 bases). Deletions cut 7 bases from V and 2 bases from J, with 15 bases between. The CDR3 length is 15 residues. From germline, CDR1 is MNHEY and CDR2 SVGEGT. Partial CDR3 DNA: TGTGCCAGCACCGTCCGGGGGAAGGGCAATCAGCCC. Protein sequence: CASTVRGKGNQP. The CDR3 as a whole reads CASTVRGKGNQPQHF.